Below, 16 T cell receptor beta chains from the same sample are listed, as sequenced in a study of beta chain features in type 1 diabetes. Investigators reverse transcribed all isolated RNA, so they sequenced expressed TCRB transcripts. Only in-frame clones appear in the TCRdb table, and some are missing; sequencing was by immunoSEQ multiplex PCR. Of more than 300,000 clones listed, about 15% are singletons. Sequenced input: naive CD4+ T cells from blood. Receptors were obtained from a woman under 30 in good health.

This sequence joins TRBV29-1 and TRBJ1-3; unclear D gene. The CDR3 contains 13 residues. V was cut by 4 bases and J by 0 bases, with 7 bases left in between. The germline V gene has CDR1 SQVTM and CDR2 ANQGSEA. The CDR3 sequence is CSVVYGSGNTIYF. CDR3 bases: TGCAGCGTTGTATACGGCTCTGGAAACACCATATATTTT.

This clone was seen more than once but under ten times. This chain uses TRBV29-1 with TRBJ2-3; D might be TRBD2 (6 bases). This CDR3 region has 13 residues. Germline V gene lookup returns CDR1 SQVTM and CDR2 ANQGSEA. Trimming removed 3 bases at V and 4 bases at J, with 11 bases between. The CDR3 sequence: CSVDRELADTQYF. In nucleotides, the CDR3 is TGCAGCGTTGACCGGGAGCTGGCAGATACGCAGTATTTT.

This clone has more than one count but fewer than ten. The chain joins TRBV28 to TRBJ1-1, with 9 bases matching TRBD1. CDR1 MDHEN and CDR2 SYDVKM come from the germline V gene. The V gene end was trimmed by 4 bases and the J gene end by 6 bases; junction bases not matched to a gene: 3. The CDR3 totals 13 residues. The CDR3 bases are TGTGCCAGCAGTTCGGGACAGGGCCCTGAAGCTTTCTTT. Protein: CASSSGQGPEAFF.

In this sample, this clone turned up a few times. The J gene is TRBJ1-2, the V gene TRBV4-3; maybe TRBD1 (6 bases). Germline loops: CDR1 LGHNA, CDR2 YSLEER. This CDR3 is built from 15 residues. V was shortened by 0 bases and J by 7 bases, with 15 bases between the two germline ends. The CDR3 sequence is CASSQEVARGSGYTF. CDR3 nucleotides: TGCGCCAGCAGCCAAGAAGTCGCCAGGGGAAGTGGCTACACCTTC.

This sequence joins TRBV28 and TRBJ2-2, with a possible D match to TRBD2 (6 bases). The CDR3 runs 15 residues. CDR1 and CDR2 from the germline V gene are MDHEN and SYDVKM. Trimming removed 5 bases at V and 3 bases at J, with 13 bases between. The chain's CDR3 is CASSEAGLDTGELFF. DNA for the CDR3: TGTGCCAGCAGTGAGGCGGGACTGGACACCGGGGAGCTGTTTTTT.

CDR3 nucleotide sequence: TGCGCCAGCTCTCTTTGGGGACAGGATGGGAATGAGCAGTTCTTC. Protein sequence: CASSLWGQDGNEQFF. The chain links TRBV5-1 to TRBJ2-1; the match to TRBD1 covers 8 bases. V lost 7 bases, J lost 7 bases, and 13 bases stayed unmatched. Germline V gives CDR1 SGHRS, CDR2 YFSETQ. The CDR3 is 15 residues long.

The chain is built from TRBV27 and TRBJ1-1, with unresolved D. Per the germline V gene, CDR1 is MNHEY and CDR2 is SMNVEV (reference sequence). V lost 6 bases, J lost 3 bases, and 14 bases lay in between. The CDR3 length is 14 residues. The CDR3: CASRKNRRDTEAFF. Written as DNA, the CDR3 is TGTGCCAGCAGAAAGAACCGGCGGGACACTGAAGCTTTCTTT.

This clone has more than one count but fewer than ten. The J gene is TRBJ2-3, the V gene TRBV28, with a possible D match to TRBD2 (6 bases). Germline CDR1 MDHEN, CDR2 SYDVKM. Trimming shortened V by 4 bases and J by 5 bases, and 16 bases separated the two germline ends. CDR3 size: 15 residues. The CDR3 loop reads CASSSSSPGGDTQYF. The DNA of the CDR3 is TGTGCCAGCAGTTCGAGTTCCCCCGGGGGAGATACGCAGTATTTT.

This clone was seen a few times. Other DNA variants within this sample encode the same CDR3. The rearrangement links TRBV11-2 to TRBJ2-5; D gene unclear. V was shortened by 3 bases and J by 5 bases, with 7 bases between the two germline ends. CDR3 length equals 12 residues. The germline CDR1 and CDR2 sequences are SGHAT and FQNNGV. CDR3 region: CASSLSRETQYF. The CDR3 DNA follows: TGTGCCAGCAGCTTGAGCCGGGAGACCCAGTACTTC.

This clone was observed a few times. This chain connects TRBV28 to TRBJ2-1; 7 nucleotides match TRBD2. V shed 4 bases and J 7 bases; nucleotides not matched to a gene: 10. The CDR3 is 15 residues long. CDR1 is MDHEN, CDR2 SYDVKM, per germline. In DNA, the CDR3 is TGTGCCAGCAGTTCCAGCGGGGCCCCGGGGAATGAGCAGTTCTTC. This sequence encodes CASSSSGAPGNEQFF.

This chain links TRBV28 with TRBJ2-6, with 9 bases that match TRBD2. J was trimmed by 0 bases and V by 4 bases; bases with no gene match: 13. The CDR3 has 20 residues. Per germline, CDR1 MDHEN and CDR2 SYDVKM. This chain's CDR3 is CASSSLFIAGVSSGANVLTF. The CDR3 DNA reads TGTGCCAGCAGTTCCTTATTTATAGCGGGAGTGTCCTCTGGGGCCAACGTCCTGACTTTC.

V and J are TRBV30 and TRBJ2-7; the match to TRBD2 covers 10 bases. This CDR3 is built from 18 residues. Germline loops: CDR1 GTSNPN, CDR2 SVGIG (reference sequence). Losses at the gene ends were 3 bases for V and 7 bases for J; bases not matched to a gene: 21. CDR3 sequence (DNA): TGTGCCTGGAGCCCCCTTGCAGCGGGGGGGAGGACTAGATCTGAGCAGTACTTC. Translated: CAWSPLAAGGRTRSEQYF. The full variable domain, completed using reference TRBV30 and TRBJ2-7, is SQTIHQWPATLVQPVGSPLSLECTVEGTSNPNLYWYRQAAGRGLQLLFYSVGIGQISSEVPQNLSASRPQDRQFILSSKKLLLSDSGFYLCAWSPLAAGGRTRSEQYFGPGTRLTVT.

A few counts support this clone. The rearrangement uses TRBV6-5 and TRBJ2-2; the match to TRBD1 covers 9 bases. The germline CDR1 and CDR2 sequences are MNHEY and SVGAGI. The CDR3 loop spans 15 amino acids. V gave up 6 bases and J gave up 5 bases; unmatched junction bases: 7. DNA for the CDR3: TGTGCCAGCAGGAGGACAGGGACAGGGACCGGGGAGCTGTTTTTT. This translates into CASRRTGTGTGELFF.

The V gene is TRBV11-2, the J gene TRBJ2-5, with TRBD2 matching 10 bases. The CDR3 has 16 residues. With 1 base clipped from V and 9 bases from J, the junction kept 11 bases outside the gene matches. In germline, CDR1 is SGHAT, CDR2 FQNNGV. The CDR3 loop is CASSLVGSSGSQAQYF. In DNA form, the CDR3 reads TGTGCCAGCAGCTTAGTGGGTTCTAGCGGGAGCCAGGCCCAGTACTTC.

The gene calls are TRBV29-1 and TRBJ1-2; D perhaps matches TRBD1 (6 bases). The CDR3 runs 14 residues. The germline V gene has CDR1 SQVTM and CDR2 ANQGSEA. Trimming shortened V by 5 bases and J by 4 bases, and 17 bases separated the two germline ends. CDR3 protein: CSVITAGVGYGYTF. The CDR3 DNA follows: TGCAGCGTTATAACAGCAGGGGTCGGCTATGGCTACACCTTC.

This clone was observed a few times. The V call is TRBV5-1, the J call TRBJ1-2; a possible D gene is TRBD1 (6 bases). Trimming removed 2 bases from V and 4 bases from J, with 12 bases in between. The length of the CDR3 is 14 residues. Germline V CDR1 and CDR2: SGHRS, YFSETQ. The CDR3 loop reads CASSLSSGVYGYTF. As DNA, the CDR3 is TGCGCCAGCAGCTTATCCTCAGGGGTCTATGGCTACACCTTC.